Shown below are 10 T cell receptor beta chains from a single sample sequenced in a study of T cell repertoires in cytomegalovirus infection. Each CDR3 protein gets one entry after TCRdb re-called the reads with MiXCR. The sample has 630,000 or so distinct CDR3 sequences, 20% to 25% seen once. Sequences were obtained from CD8+ T cells from PBMCs. These receptors came from a human donor in good health (CMV status not recorded). Some clones in this sample may be carry-over from other donors' samples.

V gene TRBV29-1 combines with J gene TRBJ2-1; 9 bases are a match to TRBD2. The CDR3 runs 15 residues. Trimming removed 3 bases from V and 0 bases from J; junction bases left unmatched: 3. The germline V gene encodes CDR1 SQVTM and CDR2 ANQGSEA. CDR3 protein: CSVEASGDSYNEQFF. As DNA, the CDR3 is TGCAGCGTTGAGGCTAGCGGGGACTCCTACAATGAGCAGTTCTTC.

The chain carries TRBV20-1 and TRBJ1-5; D is ambiguous. The CDR3 runs 14 residues. Trimming pared 4 bases from V and 0 bases from J, leaving 10 bases between. Germline V lookup: CDR1 DFQATT, CDR2 SNEGSKA (reference sequence). CDR3 in DNA: TGCAGTGCTATCCCTGAACATAGCAATCAGCCCCAGCATTTT. Residues: CSAIPEHSNQPQHF.

This clonotype was recorded a few times. A single base separates this from a much larger clone, so it may be a read error. V and J are TRBV7-6 and TRBJ2-7; D gene ambiguous. CDR3 size: 15 residues. Germline CDR1 is SGHVS and CDR2 is FNYEAQ. V was shortened by 5 bases and J by 0 bases, with 14 bases between the two germline ends. CDR3 sequence: CASSPITPASYEQYF. The CDR3 DNA follows: TGTGCCAGCAGCCCAATAACCCCGGCCTCCTACGAGCAGTACTTC.

The table lists this clonotype with many counts. The rearrangement joins TRBV7-2 to TRBJ2-2; D might be TRBD1 (6 bases). The germline gives CDR1 SGHTA, CDR2 FQGNSA. The CDR3 consists of 14 residues. Trimming stripped 6 bases from V and 5 bases from J, with 13 bases between. Here the CDR3 DNA reads TGTGCCAGCAGTCATAACCAGGGGACCGGGGAGCTGTTTTTT. Translating it yields CASSHNQGTGELFF.

The J gene is TRBJ2-7, the V gene TRBV20-1; 9 bases agree with TRBD1. V trimming: 6 bases; J trimming: 3 bases; junction bases outside the gene matches: 6. The CDR3 loop spans 13 amino acids. CDR1 is DFQATT and CDR2 is SNEGSKA in the germline V gene (reference sequence). The CDR3 loop is CSAFGQGSYEQYV. The DNA for the CDR3 is TGCAGTGCGTTCGGACAGGGGAGCTACGAGCAGTACGTC.

The sample holds many counts of this clonotype. The V call is TRBV11-3, the J call TRBJ2-2, with TRBD1 as a possible D gene (5 bases). Trimming cost V 5 bases and J 6 bases, with 7 bases left between them. The CDR3 spans 12 residues. Germline lookup yields CDR1 SGHNT and CDR2 YENEEA. CDR3 residues: CASSPGSGELFF. The CDR3 DNA reads TGTGCCAGCAGCCCAGGGTCCGGGGAGCTGTTTTTT.

The chain recombines TRBV5-4 with TRBJ2-1; D may be TRBD2 (7 bases). This CDR3 region has 15 residues. Germline V CDR1 and CDR2: SGHNT, YYREEE (reference sequence). Trimming stripped 5 bases from V and 7 bases from J, with 19 bases between. CDR3 in amino acids: CASSLGGAGQNEQFF. The CDR3 coding sequence is TGTGCCAGCAGTCTTGGGGGGGCCGGGCAGAATGAGCAGTTCTTC.

This clonotype was seen a few times. The limits of the CDR3 on the DNA are not certain, so only TCRdb's listed CDR3 is given. The rearrangement links TRBV6-5 to TRBJ2-1; TRBD1 reflects the table's D call only, with no check against the DNA. The CDR3 length is 14 residues, termini included. The germline gives CDR1 MNHEY, CDR2 SVGAGI. The CDR3 loop is CASSVRAREGEQFF.

The chain couples TRBV13 to TRBJ1-1; D is undetermined. The germline V gene has CDR1 PRHDT and CDR2 FYEKMQ (reference sequence). CDR3 length: 13 amino acids. Trimming took 8 bases from V and 4 from J, leaving 14 bases between them. For the CDR3, the DNA is TGTGCCAGCTCTACGGGGTGGGGCACTGAAGCTTTCTTT. It translates to CASSTGWGTEAFF.

This clonotype was detected many times. The DNA for the CDR3 is TGTGCCAGCAGTGACCGGACAGAATTTAACTATGGCTACACCTTC. Its translation: CASSDRTEFNYGYTF. The genes are TRBV6-1 and TRBJ1-2; TRBD1 is a possible D gene (6 bases). CDR1 MNHNS and CDR2 SASEGT come from the germline V gene. Between the trimmed V and J ends, which lost 3 bases and 1 base, there was a span of 12 bases. The CDR3 has 15 amino acids.